Shown below are 11 T cell receptor beta chains from a single sample sequenced in a study of blood T cell repertoires in COVID-19. Sequenced by immunoSEQ multiplex PCR; TCRdb stores in-frame clones only, minus some. There are about 180,000 clones in the sample; around 86% occur only once, and over 7% lies in the top ten. The sequenced sample was PBMCs or T cells enriched from blood (not recorded which). The receptors derive from a woman in her thirties who had recovered from COVID-19.

This clone was observed a handful of times. The CDR3 nucleotides are TGTGCCAGCAGCCCAAGGACAGGGCCCCCTGGAGATACGCAGTATTTT. It specifies CASSPRTGPPGDTQYF. The chain recombines TRBV7-9 with TRBJ2-3; 8 nucleotides line up with TRBD1. With 5 bases clipped from V and 5 bases from J, the junction kept 12 bases outside the gene matches. The V gene's germline CDR1 is SEHNR and CDR2 FQNEAQ (reference sequence). CDR3 length equals 16 residues.

This rearrangement joins TRBV6-2 or TRBV6-3 to TRBJ2-3; 7 bases map to TRBD1. In germline, CDR1 is MNHEY, CDR2 SVGEGT. Germline trimming cut 6 bases from V and 3 bases from J; bases unmatched to any gene: 6. The CDR3 covers 14 residues. CDR3 nucleotide sequence: TGTGCCAGCAGCGACAGGGTCGAGACAGATACGCAGTATTTT. The encoded protein is CASSDRVETDTQYF.

For the CDR3, the DNA is TGTGCCAGTAGTCCCCGACAGTCCCGCGTAGATCAGCCCCAGCATTTT. The encoded protein is CASSPRQSRVDQPQHF. This sequence joins TRBV19 and TRBJ1-5, with D tentatively TRBD1 (5 bases). The CDR3 runs to 16 residues. V was pared by 5 bases and J by 5 bases, with 19 bases between. The germline V gene has CDR1 LNHDA and CDR2 SQIVND (reference sequence).

The rearrangement joins TRBV14 to TRBJ2-3; 7 bases fit TRBD2. Per germline, CDR1 SGHDN and CDR2 FVKESK. V shed 8 bases and J 1 base; nucleotides not matched to a gene: 9. This CDR3 is built from 15 residues. Here the CDR3 DNA reads TGTGCCAGCTCAAGGCAGGGAGGGGGCACAGATACGCAGTATTTT. This gives the protein CASSRQGGGTDTQYF.

Here the CDR3 reads CASKGQHFATNEKLFF. As DNA, the CDR3 is TGTGCCAGCAAGGGACAGCACTTCGCAACTAATGAAAAACTGTTTTTT. The rearrangement links TRBV2 to TRBJ1-4; 7 bases map to TRBD1. V was pared by 7 bases and J by 0 bases, with 8 bases of the junction left unmatched. The CDR3 is 16 residues long. Germline V CDR1 and CDR2: SNHLY, FYNNEI.

The chain has TRBV11-2 and TRBJ2-7; D call uncertain. CDR1 and CDR2 (germline): SGHAT, FQNNGV. The CDR3 consists of 11 residues. Between the trimmed V and J ends, which lost 3 bases and 6 bases, there was a span of 6 bases. The CDR3 sequence: CASSFSGEQYF. CDR3 DNA: TGTGCCAGCAGCTTCTCAGGCGAGCAGTACTTC. Variable domain in full (rest from reference TRBV11-2 and TRBJ2-7): EAGVAQSPRYKIIEKRQSVAFWCNPISGHATLYWYQQILGQGPKLLIQFQNNGVVDDSQLPKDRFSAERLKGVDSTLKIQPAKLEDSAVYLCASSFSGEQYFGPGTRLTVT.

There are a few counts of this clone. The genes are TRBV15 and TRBJ2-2; 8 bases agree with TRBD1. Trimming cost V 2 bases and J 7 bases; bases outside gene matches: 3. Per germline, CDR1 LNHNV and CDR2 YYDKDF (reference sequence). This CDR3 comprises 14 residues. CDR3 bases: TGTGCCACCAGCAGACGACAGGGGCTCGGGGAGCTGTTTTTT. Amino acids: CATSRRQGLGELFF.

This rearrangement joins TRBV2 to TRBJ1-1; 7 nucleotides line up with TRBD1. The germline V gene encodes CDR1 SNHLY and CDR2 FYNNEI. V lost 6 bases, J lost 7 bases, and 29 bases stayed unmatched. The CDR3 totals 20 residues. CDR3 protein: CASSAPTPPGQKSRKGEAFF. DNA of the CDR3: TGTGCCAGCAGCGCTCCAACTCCACCGGGACAGAAATCTCGGAAGGGTGAAGCTTTCTTT.

This chain joins TRBV10-3 and TRBJ1-3, with 10 positions matching TRBD1. V lost 8 bases, J lost 4 bases, and 5 bases stayed unmatched. The CDR3 totals 14 residues. The germline V gene encodes CDR1 ENHRY and CDR2 SYGVKD. CDR3 nucleotides: TGTGCCATCGGGACAGGGGTATCCGGAAACACCATATATTTT. Residues: CAIGTGVSGNTIYF.

The chain combines TRBV30 with TRBJ1-5, with TRBD1 identical over 8 bases. This CDR3 region has 17 residues. CDR1 is GTSNPN, CDR2 SVGIG, per germline (reference sequence). With 0 bases clipped from V and 2 bases from J, the junction kept 9 bases outside the gene matches. The CDR3 is CAWSVFGPGQGNQPQHF. The CDR3 DNA follows: TGTGCCTGGAGTGTCTTTGGTCCGGGACAGGGCAATCAGCCCCAGCATTTT.

The chain has TRBV29-1 and TRBJ2-1; 8 positions agree with TRBD2. Per germline, CDR1 SQVTM and CDR2 ANQGSEA. J gave up 6 bases and V 4 bases, and 2 bases lay outside the gene matches. The length of the CDR3 is 12 residues. In nucleotides, the CDR3 is TGCAGCGTTGGCGGGAGGACCAATGAGCAGTTCTTC. Translating it yields CSVGGRTNEQFF.